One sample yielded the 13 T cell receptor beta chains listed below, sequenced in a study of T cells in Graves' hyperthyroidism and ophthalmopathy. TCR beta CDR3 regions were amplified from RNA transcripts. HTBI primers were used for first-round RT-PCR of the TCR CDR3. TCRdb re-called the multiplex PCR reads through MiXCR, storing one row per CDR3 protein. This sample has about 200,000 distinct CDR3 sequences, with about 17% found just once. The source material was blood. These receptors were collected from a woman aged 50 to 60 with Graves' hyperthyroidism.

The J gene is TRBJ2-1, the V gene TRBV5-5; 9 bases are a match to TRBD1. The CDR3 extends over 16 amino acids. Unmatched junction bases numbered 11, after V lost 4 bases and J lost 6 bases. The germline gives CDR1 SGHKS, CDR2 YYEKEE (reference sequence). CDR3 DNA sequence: TGTGCCAGCAGCGACGTAGGGACAGGGAGAGGCAATGAGCAGTTCTTC. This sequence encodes CASSDVGTGRGNEQFF.

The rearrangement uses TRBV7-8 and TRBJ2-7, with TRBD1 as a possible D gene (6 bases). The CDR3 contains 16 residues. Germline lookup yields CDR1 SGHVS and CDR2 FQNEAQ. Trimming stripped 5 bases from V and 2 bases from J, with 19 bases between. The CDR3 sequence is CASSVQQGESAYEQYF. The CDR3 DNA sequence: TGTGCCAGCAGCGTACAACAGGGCGAAAGTGCCTACGAGCAGTACTTC. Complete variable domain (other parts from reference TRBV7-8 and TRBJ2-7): GAGVSQSPRYKVAKRGQDVALRCDPISGHVSLFWYQQALGQGPEFLTYFQNEAQLDKSGLPSDRFFAERPEGSVSTLKIQRTQQEDSAVYLCASSVQQGESAYEQYFGPGTRLTVT.

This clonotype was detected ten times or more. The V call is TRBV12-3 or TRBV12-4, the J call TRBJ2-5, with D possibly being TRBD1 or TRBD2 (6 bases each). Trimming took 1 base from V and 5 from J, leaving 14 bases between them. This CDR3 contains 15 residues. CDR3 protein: CASSLGEGEVETQYF. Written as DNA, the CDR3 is TGTGCCAGCAGTTTAGGCGAGGGGGAGGTTGAGACCCAGTACTTC.

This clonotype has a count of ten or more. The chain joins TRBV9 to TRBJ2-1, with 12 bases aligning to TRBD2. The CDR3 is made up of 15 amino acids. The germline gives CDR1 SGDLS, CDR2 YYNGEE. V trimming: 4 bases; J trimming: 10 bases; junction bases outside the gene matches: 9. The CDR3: CASSPPSGRDREQFF. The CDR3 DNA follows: TGTGCCAGCAGCCCCCCTAGCGGGAGGGACCGAGAGCAGTTCTTC.

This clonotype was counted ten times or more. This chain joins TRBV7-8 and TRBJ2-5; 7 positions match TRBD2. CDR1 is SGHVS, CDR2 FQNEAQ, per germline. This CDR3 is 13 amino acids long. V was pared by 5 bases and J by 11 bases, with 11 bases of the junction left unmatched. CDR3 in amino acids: CASSPGGWFFQYF. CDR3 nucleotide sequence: TGTGCCAGCAGCCCGGGGGGTTGGTTCTTTCAGTACTTC.

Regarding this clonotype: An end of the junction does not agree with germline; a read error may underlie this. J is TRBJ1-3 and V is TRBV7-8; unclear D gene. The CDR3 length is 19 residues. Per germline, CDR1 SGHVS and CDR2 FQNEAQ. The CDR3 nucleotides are TGTGCCAGCAGCCACTCAGGACTTTCCATCCTATTCTCTGGAATCACCATATATTTT. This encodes CASSHSGLSILFSGITIYF.

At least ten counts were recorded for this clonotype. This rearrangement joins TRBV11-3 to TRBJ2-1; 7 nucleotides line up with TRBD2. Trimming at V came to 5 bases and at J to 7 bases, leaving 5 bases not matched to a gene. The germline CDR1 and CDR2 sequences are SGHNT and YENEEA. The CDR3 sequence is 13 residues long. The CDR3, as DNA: TGTGCCAGCAGCAGGACTAGTAAGAATGAGCAGTTCTTC. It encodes CASSRTSKNEQFF.

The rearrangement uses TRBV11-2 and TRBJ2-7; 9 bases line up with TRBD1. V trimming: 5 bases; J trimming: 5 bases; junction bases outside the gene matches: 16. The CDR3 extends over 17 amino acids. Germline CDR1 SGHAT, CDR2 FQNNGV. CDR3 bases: TGTGCCAGCAGCCGCCTAGGTATTAACAGGGGGCTCGACGAGCAGTACTTC. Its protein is CASSRLGINRGLDEQYF.

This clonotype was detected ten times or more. Here the CDR3 DNA reads TGTGCCACCAGGTCGCCTAACGGGGACAATGAGCAGTTCTTC. Amino acid sequence: CATRSPNGDNEQFF. V usage is TRBV15 and J usage is TRBJ2-1, with D tentatively TRBD2 (5 bases). Germline V gives CDR1 LNHNV, CDR2 YYDKDF (reference sequence). CDR3 length equals 14 residues. Trimming left V 6 bases short and J 5 bases short, with 14 bases between.

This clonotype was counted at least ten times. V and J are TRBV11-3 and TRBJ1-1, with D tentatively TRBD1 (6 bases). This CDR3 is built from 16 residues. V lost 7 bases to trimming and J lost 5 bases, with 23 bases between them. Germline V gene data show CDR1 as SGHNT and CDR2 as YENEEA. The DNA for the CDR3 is TGTGCCAGCACCCTCAGGGGTAGTAATGCGAGGACTGAAGCTTTCTTT. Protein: CASTLRGSNARTEAFF.

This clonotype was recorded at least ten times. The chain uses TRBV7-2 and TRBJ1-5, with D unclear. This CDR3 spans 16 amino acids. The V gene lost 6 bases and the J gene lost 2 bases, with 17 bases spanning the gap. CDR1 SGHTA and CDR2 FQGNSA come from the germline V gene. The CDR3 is CASSVSSRLGNQPQHF. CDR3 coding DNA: TGTGCCAGCAGTGTCAGCAGCCGCCTCGGCAATCAGCCCCAGCATTTT.

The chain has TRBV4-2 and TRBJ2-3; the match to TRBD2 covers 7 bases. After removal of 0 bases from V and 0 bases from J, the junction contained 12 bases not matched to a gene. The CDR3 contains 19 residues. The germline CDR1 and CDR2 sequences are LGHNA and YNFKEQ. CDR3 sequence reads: CASSQEAGNTRYSTDTQYF. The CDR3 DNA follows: TGTGCCAGCAGCCAAGAAGCGGGGAACACCCGATATAGCACAGATACGCAGTATTTT.

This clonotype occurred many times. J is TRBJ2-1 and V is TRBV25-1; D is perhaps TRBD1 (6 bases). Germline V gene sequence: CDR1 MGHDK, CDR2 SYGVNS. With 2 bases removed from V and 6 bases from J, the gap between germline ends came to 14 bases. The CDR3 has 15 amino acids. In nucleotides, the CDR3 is TGTGCCAGCAGTGAAAGGGGGTTGGAAGGCAATGAGCAGTTCTTC. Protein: CASSERGLEGNEQFF. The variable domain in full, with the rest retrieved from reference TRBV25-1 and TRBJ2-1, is EADIYQTPRYLVIGTGKKITLECSQTMGHDKMYWYQQDPGMELHLIHYSYGVNSTEKGDLSSESTVSRIRTEHFPLTLESARPSHTSQYLCASSERGLEGNEQFFGPGTRLTVL.